One and the same sample provided the 15 T cell receptor beta chains below, sequenced in a study of shared clonotypes between healthy human individuals. Libraries were prepared by immunoSEQ multiplex PCR; TCRdb keeps only in-frame clonotypes and omits some of them. Of some 690,000 clones listed, roughly 91% are singletons. Input material: memory CD8+ T cells from PBMCs. The subset: CD45RO+ cells pooled with CCR7-negative TemRA cells. These receptors all come from a man aged 18-30 years in good health. Some clones in this sample may be carry-over from other donors' samples.

This chain connects TRBV7-7 to TRBJ1-4; tentatively, D is TRBD1 (5 bases). CDR3 length: 16 residues. The germline V and J ends were trimmed by 5 bases and 7 bases, with 20 bases remaining between them. Germline V gene data show CDR1 as SSHAT and CDR2 as FNYEAQ (reference sequence). The CDR3 sequence: CASSPGMVFGGEKLFF. In nucleotides, the CDR3 is TGTGCCAGCAGCCCGGGGATGGTGTTTGGGGGTGAAAAACTGTTTTTT.

The CDR3: CASSLGLAGLGSTDTQYF. The CDR3 coding sequence is TGTGCCAGCAGCTTGGGACTAGCGGGACTCGGAAGCACAGATACGCAGTATTTT. The chain carries TRBV7-9 and TRBJ2-3, with TRBD2 identical over 13 bases. Looked up from germline, CDR1 is SEHNR and CDR2 is FQNEAQ (reference sequence). The length of the CDR3 is 18 residues. V lost 3 bases, J lost 0 bases, and 6 bases stayed unmatched. The full variable domain, with the rest looked up from reference TRBV7-9 and TRBJ2-3, is DTGVSQNPRHKITKRGQNVTFRCDPISEHNRLYWYRQTLGQGPEFLTYFQNEAQLEKSRLLSDRFSAERPKGSFSTLEIQRTEQGDSAMYLCASSLGLAGLGSTDTQYFGPGTRLTVL.

V is TRBV15 and J is TRBJ1-2, with D unresolved. The CDR3 has 17 amino acids. V lost 0 bases, J lost 5 bases, and 19 bases lay in between. Germline CDR1 and CDR2: LNHNV and YYDKDF (reference sequence). This CDR3 is CATSRDSLQTFRYGYTF. CDR3 DNA: TGTGCCACCAGCAGAGATTCCCTCCAGACGTTTAGGTATGGCTACACCTTC.

This chain joins TRBV11-2 and TRBJ2-1, with 13 bases fitting TRBD2. The CDR3 totals 17 residues. Germline V gene lookup returns CDR1 SGHAT and CDR2 FQNNGV. V shed 1 base and J 1 base; nucleotides not matched to a gene: 1. CDR3 region: CASSLGLAGGSYNEQFF. Here the CDR3 DNA reads TGTGCCAGCAGCTTAGGACTAGCGGGAGGTTCCTACAATGAGCAGTTCTTC.

This clone was picked up one time. This chain connects TRBV7-8 to TRBJ1-2; D gene unclear. This CDR3 has 13 amino acids. CDR1 SGHVS and CDR2 FQNEAQ come from the germline V gene. Trimming left V 0 bases short and J 7 bases short, with 9 bases between. CDR3 DNA sequence: TGTGCCAGCAGCTTAGCGATTGGCTCTGGCTACACCTTC. Translated, it gives CASSLAIGSGYTF.

This clone has only a few counts. V gene TRBV5-8 combines with J gene TRBJ1-5; D might be TRBD1 (6 bases). The CDR3 runs 14 residues. The V gene's germline CDR1 is SGHTS and CDR2 YDEGEE. Deletions cut 4 bases from V and 3 bases from J, with 11 bases between. The chain's CDR3 is CASSQTGNNQPQHF. The CDR3 DNA is TGTGCCAGCAGCCAGACAGGTAACAATCAGCCCCAGCATTTT.

This sequence joins TRBV30 and TRBJ2-2, with TRBD1 matching 9 bases. This CDR3 comprises 15 residues. Germline assignment: CDR1 GTSNPN and CDR2 SVGIG (reference sequence). The V gene end was trimmed by 1 base and the J gene end by 5 bases; junction bases not matched to a gene: 5. CDR3 coding DNA: TGTGCCTGGAGTGGGGACAGGGTGTGGACCGGGGAGCTGTTTTTT. The encoded protein is CAWSGDRVWTGELFF.

This clone was recorded only once. This chain links TRBV19 with TRBJ1-1; the D is unclear. Trimming took 6 bases from V and 6 from J, leaving 14 bases between them. Germline V gene sequence: CDR1 LNHDA, CDR2 SQIVND (reference sequence). The CDR3 is 13 residues long. CDR3 sequence: CASRAGKVAEAFF. The DNA for the CDR3 is TGTGCCAGTAGGGCGGGGAAGGTGGCTGAAGCTTTCTTT.

The J gene is TRBJ2-7, the V gene TRBV27; tentatively, D is TRBD1 or TRBD2 (6 bases each). Germline CDR1 MNHEY, CDR2 SMNVEV (reference sequence). V dropped 5 bases and J dropped 7 bases, with 21 bases sitting between them. CDR3 length: 15 amino acids. The CDR3 spells CASSPRVGGETEQYF. The CDR3 DNA follows: TGTGCCAGCAGTCCCCGTGTGGGGGGCGAAACAGAGCAGTACTTC.

This sequence joins TRBV7-2 and TRBJ2-3; 9 bases line up with TRBD1. Trimming removed 2 bases from V and 2 bases from J; junction bases left unmatched: 2. From germline, CDR1 is SGHTA and CDR2 FQGNSA. CDR3 length: 15 amino acids. The CDR3 loop reads CASSLIQGATDTQYF. In DNA, the CDR3 is TGTGCCAGCAGCTTAATACAGGGGGCCACAGATACGCAGTATTTT. Supplemented by reference TRBV7-2 and TRBJ2-3, the full variable domain reads GAGVSQSPSNKVTEKGKDVELRCDPISGHTALYWYRQSLGQGLEFLIYFQGNSAPDKSGLPSDRFSAERTGGSVSTLTIQRTQQEDSAVYLCASSLIQGATDTQYFGPGTRLTVL.

V usage is TRBV9 and J usage is TRBJ1-2; perhaps TRBD1 as D (5 bases). The CDR3 contains 13 residues. Trimming shortened V by 5 bases and J by 6 bases, and 14 bases separated the two germline ends. Germline V CDR1 and CDR2: SGDLS, YYNGEE. DNA for the CDR3: TGTGCCAGCAGGAACGGGGGAGGGAATGGCTACACCTTC. The encoded protein is CASRNGGGNGYTF.

The chain recombines TRBV10-3 with TRBJ1-2, with 8 bases fitting TRBD1. CDR3 length equals 15 residues. The J segment lost 6 bases and the V segment lost 5 bases, leaving 11 bases of the junction unmatched. CDR1 is ENHRY, CDR2 SYGVKD, per germline. The CDR3 here is CAISFRDRMPDGYTF. In DNA form, the CDR3 reads TGTGCCATCAGTTTCCGGGACAGGATGCCCGATGGCTACACCTTC.

This rearrangement joins TRBV9 to TRBJ2-7, with 13 bases aligning to TRBD2. Trimming at V came to 0 bases and at J to 3 bases, leaving 9 bases not matched to a gene. The V gene's germline CDR1 is SGDLS and CDR2 YYNGEE. The CDR3 consists of 18 residues. In DNA form, the CDR3 reads TGTGCCAGCAGCGTAGCGGGTGGGGGACTAGCGGGAAACTACGAGCAGTACTTC. This sequence encodes CASSVAGGGLAGNYEQYF.

The chain has TRBV2 and TRBJ2-7, with TRBD1 as a possible D gene (5 bases). V lost 7 bases to trimming and J lost 2 bases, with 12 bases between them. This CDR3 contains 13 residues. CDR1 SNHLY and CDR2 FYNNEI come from the germline V gene. CDR3 coding DNA: TGTGCCAGCAACAGCAGGGAAACCTACGAGCAGTACTTC. Its protein is CASNSRETYEQYF. The complete variable domain, with remaining parts taken from reference TRBV2 and TRBJ2-7, reads EPEVTQTPSHQVTQMGQEVILRCVPISNHLYFYWYRQILGQKVEFLVSFYNNEISEKSEIFDDQFSVERPDGSNFTLKIRSTKLEDSAMYFCASNSRETYEQYFGPGTRLTVT.

This clone has only one observation. The chain uses TRBV28 and TRBJ2-7; 8 nucleotides match TRBD1. V was clipped by 5 bases and J by 3 bases; unmatched bases: 6. The CDR3 totals 14 residues. CDR1 is MDHEN, CDR2 SYDVKM, per germline. The CDR3 sequence is CASSGRQGSYEQYF. In DNA, the CDR3 is TGTGCCAGCAGTGGAAGACAGGGGAGCTACGAGCAGTACTTC.